Included here is one T cell receptor (beta chain) sequence, with context. This entry is derived from a study of blood T cell repertoires in COVID-19. Study overall: Samples representing acute and convalescent COVID-19 were sourced from the United States, Italy and Spain.

The authors' processing: How many nucleated cells were present was estimated from reference gene primer amplification. Profiled with immunoSEQ multiplex PCR; TCRdb holds only in-frame clones, not every one. That table is the source of V, J and clone size, and D and trimming were worked out from the DNA. The sample includes approximately 110,000 clones, approximately 89% of them seen just once. The germline CDR1 and CDR2 sequences are MDHEN and SYDVKM. V was cut by 5 bases and J by 2 bases, with 15 bases left in between. This CDR3 has 15 amino acids. Seattle participants joined during active infection and were tracked over time.

The rearrangement joins TRBV28 to TRBJ1-1, with no clear D. The TCR was taken from a woman aged 80 or older with COVID-19, enrolled during active disease. Sequencing was performed on peripheral blood. The CDR3 DNA is TGTGCCAGCAGTCCCCCTGGCGGGGTTAACACTGAAGCTTTCTTT. It translates to CASSPPGGVNTEAFF.